This T cell receptor beta chain was recovered during a study of long-term antiretroviral therapy in people with HIV. As to this clone: The antigen is unknown.

Trimming pared 5 bases from V and 6 bases from J, leaving 8 bases between. Germline V lookup: CDR1 SGHTA, CDR2 FQGTGA. This CDR3 is built from 12 residues. Overall study results and limits: HIV repertoires spanned narrower CDR3 length ranges than controls.

Per donor, at least one pre-ART and at least two post-ART PBMC samples were obtained. The libraries were made with immunoSEQ v3.0 at survey level. Sequencing was designed to cover roughly 40,000-50,000 T-cell genomes in each sample. Method: immunoSEQ multiplex PCR; TCRdb's copy keeps in-frame clones and lacks some. Of approximately 15,000 clones listed, 88% were seen once; the top ten hold around 10%. The genes are TRBV7-3 and TRBJ2-1; D ambiguous. This TCR came from a man aged 50-59 years with HIV. The sequencing used unsorted PBMCs, collected 6.9 years after starting antiretroviral therapy. The DNA of the CDR3 is TGTGCCAGCAGCAGCCGAGCCAATGAGCAGTTCTTC. This codes for CASSSRANEQFF.